The TCR beta chain described here comes from a study of T cells in Graves' hyperthyroidism and ophthalmopathy. Study-wide results and limits: Most expanded thyroid clonotypes above 0.001 also appeared in blood.

At least ten counts were recorded for this clonotype. What it binds is not known. Pregnant or lactating patients were excluded, as were those with uncontrolled infection or other autoimmune disease. RNA transcripts provided the source from which TCR beta CDR3 regions were amplified. With the HTBI primer set, the TCR CDR3 went through a first round of RT-PCR. TCRdb recomputed calls from the multiplex PCR reads with MiXCR, one row per CDR3 protein. This table has about 600,000 distinct CDR3 sequences, approximately 15% appearing once. Germline V gene data show CDR1 as SGHDT and CDR2 as YYEEEE. CDR3 size: 11 residues. V lost 3 bases, J lost 7 bases, and 5 bases lay in between.

The chain carries TRBV5-6 and TRBJ2-1, with D perhaps TRBD2 (5 bases). The origin of this receptor is a woman aged 18-35 years with Graves' ophthalmopathy. Sequencing was carried out using blood. The CDR3 region is CASSWENEQFF. CDR3 coding DNA: TGTGCCAGCAGCTGGGAGAATGAGCAGTTCTTC.